These T cell receptor beta chains were read from a single sample in a study of T cell changes during pregnancy in multiple sclerosis. Profiled with immunoSEQ multiplex PCR; TCRdb holds only in-frame clones, not every one. The sample carries 60,000 to 70,000 clones, about 89% recorded once. Sequencing used peripheral blood, obtained in the second trimester of pregnancy. The receptor source for this set is a female donor with multiple sclerosis, enrolled in a pregnancy study. CDR3s include the opening cysteine and the closing phenylalanine or tryptophan. Fields, in order: D gene, V gene, J gene, clone size, CDR3 DNA, CDR3 protein. The D gene is left open where the match is weak. Not all rows give a size; the values are once, few, many and, for expanded clones, a class.

D: TRBD1
V: TRBV11-2
J: TRBJ2-1
size: NA
DNA: TGTGCCAGCAGCTTGGGACAGGCAGCCCCCAATGAGCAGTTCTTC
CDR3: CASSLGQAAPNEQFF

D: NA
V: TRBV19
J: TRBJ2-7
size: few
DNA: TGTGCCAGTAGCCAGGGGGGCTACGAGCAGTACTTC
CDR3: CASSQGGYEQYF

D: NA
V: TRBV7-9
J: TRBJ1-6
size: NA
DNA: TGTGCCAGCGGGGGGGCAGGGACCTATAATTCACCCCTCCACTTT
CDR3: CASGGAGTYNSPLHF

D: TRBD1
V: TRBV19
J: TRBJ1-2
size: NA
DNA: TGTGCCAGTACTGACAGGGCCTATGGCTACACCTTC
CDR3: CASTDRAYGYTF

D: TRBD1
V: TRBV6-5
J: TRBJ2-1
size: NA
DNA: TGTGCCAGCAGTTACAAAGCTGGGACAGGGGGTAGTGAGCAGTTCTTC
CDR3: CASSYKAGTGGSEQFF

D: TRBD1
V: TRBV4-1
J: TRBJ2-1
size: once
DNA: TGCGCCAGCAGCCAAGTCCTACAGGGGGTCTACAATGAGCAGTTCTTC
CDR3: CASSQVLQGVYNEQFF

D: NA
V: TRBV19
J: TRBJ1-4
size: NA
DNA: TGTGCCAGTAGTGGCATTCGGGATGAAAAACTGTTTTTT
CDR3: CASSGIRDEKLFF

D: NA
V: TRBV5-1
J: TRBJ2-2
size: NA
DNA: TGCGCCAGCAGCGTTCGGACCGGGGAGCTGTTTTTT
CDR3: CASSVRTGELFF

D: TRBD2
V: TRBV5-1
J: TRBJ2-3
size: NA
DNA: TGCGCCAGCAGCGGACTAGCGGGAGGGCCTCACACAGATACGCAGTATTTT
CDR3: CASSGLAGGPHTDTQYF

D: NA
V: TRBV5-1
J: TRBJ2-1
size: NA
DNA: TGCGCCAGCAGCTTGCAGCGGCAGAATGAGCAGTTCTTC
CDR3: CASSLQRQNEQFF

D: TRBD1
V: TRBV5-5
J: TRBJ1-3
size: NA
DNA: TGTGCCAGCAGCTCGTCTTGGGCAGGGGGAAGCTCTGGAAACACCATATATTTT
CDR3: CASSSSWAGGSSGNTIYF

D: TRBD1
V: TRBV7-2
J: TRBJ1-2
size: NA
DNA: TGTGCCAGCAGACTAGGGACAGGGAACTATGGCTACACCTTC
CDR3: CASRLGTGNYGYTF

D: TRBD1
V: TRBV6-6
J: TRBJ1-2
size: NA
DNA: TGTGCCAGCAGTAGCTTTGGGACAGGGGGCGGCTATGGCTACACCTTC
CDR3: CASSSFGTGGGYGYTF

D: NA
V: TRBV2
J: TRBJ2-2
size: NA
DNA: TGTGCCAGCAGTCCCCGACAGGCCTCCGGCGGGGAGCTGTTTTTT
CDR3: CASSPRQASGGELFF

D: TRBD2
V: TRBV30
J: TRBJ2-1
size: NA
DNA: TGTGCCTGGAGGGCCCCACTAGCGGGAGGCTACAATGAGCAGTTCTTC
CDR3: CAWRAPLAGGYNEQFF

D: NA
V: TRBV28
J: TRBJ2-7
size: NA
DNA: TGTGCCAGCAGGACTCGGTACGAGCAGTACTTC
CDR3: CASRTRYEQYF

D: TRBD2
V: TRBV9
J: TRBJ2-1
size: once
DNA: TGTGCCAGCGGACGGACTAGCGGGAGTCATGAGCAGTTCTTC
CDR3: CASGRTSGSHEQFF

D: NA
V: TRBV6-5
J: TRBJ2-5
size: NA
DNA: TGTGCCAGCAGGGTGGGGGCAGAGGAGACCCAGTACTTC
CDR3: CASRVGAEETQYF

D: TRBD2
V: TRBV7-9
J: TRBJ2-7
size: NA
DNA: TGTGCCAGCAGCCTCGGGACTAGCACTACCTACGAGCAGTACTTC
CDR3: CASSLGTSTTYEQYF

D: NA
V: TRBV10-1
J: TRBJ2-3
size: NA
DNA: TGCGCCAGCAGCCCCGCTACTAGTGGCTCTAGCACAGATACGCAGTATTTT
CDR3: CASSPATSGSSTDTQYF